The 22 T cell receptor beta chains below all came from one sample that was sequenced in a study of response to subunit inactivated influenza vaccine. TCRdb processed the RT-PCR reads anew with MiXCR; each CDR3 protein has one entry. In the table there are fewer than 750,000 distinct CDR3 sequences, about 15% of which are singletons. Specimen: PBMCs from blood, collected less than 13 days after vaccination. The source of these receptors is a man over 45 who received an inactivated influenza vaccine.

The chain joins TRBV4-3 to TRBJ2-5; TRBD1 matches at 7 bases. The CDR3 extends over 16 amino acids. Trimming took 0 bases from V and 1 from J; bases not matched to a gene: 5. The germline V gene has CDR1 LGHNA and CDR2 YSLEER. The CDR3 loop is CASSQESGGFQETQYF. CDR3 DNA sequence: TGCGCCAGCAGCCAAGAATCAGGGGGATTCCAAGAGACCCAGTACTTC.

There are a few counts of this clonotype. This sequence joins TRBV12-3 or TRBV12-4 and TRBJ1-6; the D is unclear. Deletions cut 6 bases from V and 10 bases from J, with 10 bases between. CDR3 length: 12 amino acids. CDR3 sequence: CASSRGESPLHF. DNA of the CDR3: TGTGCCAGCAGCCGCGGGGAGTCACCCCTCCACTTT.

This clonotype was observed a handful of times. The rearrangement joins TRBV10-3 to TRBJ2-3; D possibly matches TRBD1 or TRBD2 (5 bases each). V shed 8 bases and J shed 5 bases, with 17 bases lying between them. Germline V gives CDR1 ENHRY, CDR2 SYGVKD. The CDR3 consists of 14 residues. The CDR3 here is CAIAEGRSGDTQYF. The DNA of the CDR3 is TGTGCCATCGCAGAGGGACGCTCGGGAGATACGCAGTATTTT.

The chain recombines TRBV4-1 with TRBJ2-4; D not resolved. Germline V gives CDR1 MGHRA, CDR2 YSYEKL. This CDR3 has 16 amino acids. V lost 1 base and J lost 2, with 12 bases in between. The CDR3 DNA follows: TGCGCCAGCAGCCAAGGTCACGGTTCCTCCAAAAACATTCAGTACTTC. Translation gives CASSQGHGSSKNIQYF.

This clonotype was seen many times. The CDR3 nucleotides read TGCAGCGTCGCTCAGCAGCCTAACTATGGCTACACCTTC. Encoded protein: CSVAQQPNYGYTF. The V and J genes are TRBV29-1 and TRBJ1-2; D is uncertain. The V gene lost 6 bases and the J gene lost 0 bases, with 11 bases spanning the gap. From germline, CDR1 is SQVTM and CDR2 ANQGSEA. The CDR3 has 13 amino acids.

The J gene is TRBJ2-1, the V gene TRBV11-2; D remains unclear. V was trimmed by 1 base and J by 7 bases, leaving 8 bases between them. This CDR3 spans 13 amino acids. Germline V gene data show CDR1 as SGHAT and CDR2 as FQNNGV. CDR3 DNA: TGTGCCAGCAGCTTAGCTTTACGGAATGAGCAGTTCTTC. Translating gives CASSLALRNEQFF.

This clonotype was observed a few times. The V call is TRBV7-9, the J call TRBJ2-5; D ambiguous. From germline, CDR1 is SEHNR and CDR2 FQNEAQ (reference sequence). There are 15 residues in the CDR3. Trimming took 5 bases from V and 3 from J, leaving 16 bases between them. The CDR3 loop reads CASSPNRGRKETQYF. The DNA of the CDR3 is TGTGCCAGCAGCCCTAACCGTGGACGAAAAGAGACCCAGTACTTC.

This clonotype was seen a few times. The V gene is TRBV7-3, the J gene TRBJ2-3; 7 positions match TRBD2. Per the germline V gene, CDR1 is SGHTA and CDR2 is FQGTGA. The CDR3 sequence is 14 residues long. The V segment lost 4 bases and the J segment 0 bases; nucleotides outside the gene matches: 1. CDR3 loop: CASSWDYSTDTQYF. The CDR3 coding sequence is TGTGCCAGCAGCTGGGACTACAGCACAGATACGCAGTATTTT.

There are a few counts of this clonotype. The chain joins TRBV5-1 to TRBJ1-1, with D perhaps TRBD1 (5 bases). Trimming removed 4 bases from V and 5 bases from J, with 9 bases in between. Germline CDR1 and CDR2: SGHRS and YFSETQ. The CDR3 loop spans 12 amino acids. For the CDR3, the DNA is TGCGCCAGCAGCACGGGACTTACTGAAGCTTTCTTT. This sequence encodes CASSTGLTEAFF.

This clonotype was seen only a few times. This chain connects TRBV20-1 to TRBJ2-1; the match to TRBD2 covers 12 bases. The CDR3 is 16 residues long. Germline lookup yields CDR1 DFQATT and CDR2 SNEGSKA (reference sequence). With V trimmed by 4 bases and J by 6 bases, 10 bases remained unmatched. This CDR3 reads CSATILTSGSGNEQFF. The CDR3 DNA sequence: TGCAGTGCTACCATCCTGACTAGCGGGAGTGGCAATGAGCAGTTCTTC.

V usage is TRBV5-1 and J usage is TRBJ2-1; no definite D call. V lost 0 bases, J lost 3 bases, and 7 bases lay in between. Germline V lookup: CDR1 SGHRS, CDR2 YFSETQ. This CDR3 contains 14 residues. This chain's CDR3 is CASSLETFYNEQFF. Written as DNA, the CDR3 is TGCGCCAGCAGCTTGGAGACCTTCTACAATGAGCAGTTCTTC.

The chain links TRBV11-2 to TRBJ2-7; D possibly matches TRBD1 or TRBD2 (5 bases each). The germline V gene has CDR1 SGHAT and CDR2 FQNNGV. Trimming removed 5 bases from V and 0 bases from J, with 14 bases in between. The CDR3 is made up of 15 amino acids. The DNA of the CDR3 is TGTGCCAGCAGCCTACAACCCGGGACCTCCTACGAGCAGTACTTC. Its translation is CASSLQPGTSYEQYF.

The sample holds a few counts of this clonotype. The V and J genes are TRBV5-1 and TRBJ2-1; 7 bases line up with TRBD2. The CDR3 loop spans 13 amino acids. The germline CDR1 and CDR2 sequences are SGHRS and YFSETQ. Germline trimming cut 6 bases from V and 5 bases from J; bases unmatched to any gene: 5. CDR3 in DNA: TGCGCCAGCACCTCCGGACTAGACAATGAGCAGTTCTTC. Residues: CASTSGLDNEQFF.

This clonotype has just a few counts. The chain carries TRBV28 and TRBJ2-1, with a tentative D call TRBD2 (6 bases). Trimming took off 7 bases at V and 8 bases at J, with 18 bases between the two ends. Germline V gives CDR1 MDHEN, CDR2 SYDVKM. CDR3 length: 14 residues. CDR3 DNA sequence: TGTGCCAGCACGCGGGGAGTGGTTAGGGATGAGCAGTTCTTC. Translated: CASTRGVVRDEQFF. Full variable domain (outside the CDR3, taken from reference TRBV28 and TRBJ2-1): DVKVTQSSRYLVKRTGEKVFLECVQDMDHENMFWYRQDPGLGLRLIYFSYDVKMKEKGDIPEGYSVSREKKERFSLILESASTNQTSMYLCASTRGVVRDEQFFGPGTRLTVL.

This clonotype appeared many times. The genes are TRBV4-3 and TRBJ1-4, with TRBD1 identical over 9 bases. Germline trimming cut 0 bases from V and 5 bases from J; bases unmatched to any gene: 4. This CDR3 region has 16 residues. Germline CDR1 is LGHNA and CDR2 is YSLEER. This chain's CDR3 is CASSQDRGTGNEKLFF. The CDR3 region has the DNA TGCGCCAGCAGCCAAGATCGGGGGACAGGGAATGAAAAACTGTTTTTT.

This clonotype was seen a few times. The chain uses TRBV6-2 or TRBV6-3 and TRBJ2-5, with 8 bases lining up with TRBD2. This CDR3 is built from 15 residues. Germline lookup yields CDR1 MNHEY and CDR2 SVGEGT. With V trimmed by 6 bases and J by 5 bases, 11 bases remained unmatched. CDR3 region: CASSPGLAKRETQYF. CDR3 sequence (DNA): TGTGCCAGCAGCCCCGGACTAGCAAAGCGGGAGACCCAGTACTTC.

There are a few counts of this clonotype. The chain employs TRBV24-1 and TRBJ2-5; 9 bases line up with TRBD2. This CDR3 is 16 amino acids long. J was trimmed by 0 bases and V by 3 bases; bases with no gene match: 4. CDR1 is KGHDR, CDR2 SFDVKD, per germline. The DNA for the CDR3 is TGTGCCACCAGTGATCGGATAGCGGGAGACCAAGAGACCCAGTACTTC. Protein product: CATSDRIAGDQETQYF.

This clonotype was seen many times. This chain links TRBV12-3 or TRBV12-4 with TRBJ2-1; D might be TRBD2 (5 bases). This CDR3 comprises 13 residues. Trimming took 6 bases from V and 8 from J, leaving 14 bases between them. CDR3: CASRVTSFDEQFF. The CDR3 DNA is TGTGCCAGCAGAGTCACTAGTTTTGATGAGCAGTTCTTC.

This clonotype occurred a few times. V gene TRBV11-2 combines with J gene TRBJ1-1, with D unresolved. V dropped 0 bases and J dropped 2 bases, with 10 bases sitting between them. The CDR3 has 15 amino acids. CDR1 is SGHAT and CDR2 is FQNNGV in the germline V gene. The CDR3 loop reads CASSLEPTPNTEAFF. CDR3 nucleotides: TGTGCCAGCAGCTTAGAGCCGACCCCCAACACTGAAGCTTTCTTT.

This clonotype has ten or more counts. The J gene is TRBJ2-7, the V gene TRBV7-9, with a possible D match to TRBD1 (6 bases). The germline V and J ends were trimmed by 1 base and 3 bases, with 13 bases remaining between them. The CDR3 sequence is 15 residues long. Germline V lookup: CDR1 SEHNR, CDR2 FQNEAQ (reference sequence). CDR3 in DNA: TGTGCCAGCAGCTTAGAAGGTGGACAGAACTACGAGCAGTACTTC. Its protein product is CASSLEGGQNYEQYF.

The rearrangement joins TRBV20-1 to TRBJ2-5; 10 bases match TRBD1. V shed 6 bases, J shed 2 bases, and the junction held 6 bases outside the gene matches. From germline, CDR1 is DFQATT and CDR2 SNEGSKA (reference sequence). The CDR3 runs 14 residues. The CDR3 region is CSAWTGGRQETQYF. Here the CDR3 DNA reads TGCAGTGCATGGACAGGGGGGAGGCAAGAGACCCAGTACTTC.

The chain links TRBV5-1 to TRBJ2-3; the match to TRBD2 covers 11 bases. The CDR3 runs 19 residues. Germline V gives CDR1 SGHRS, CDR2 YFSETQ. The J segment lost 3 bases and the V segment lost 0 bases, leaving 12 bases of the junction unmatched. CDR3 sequence (DNA): TGCGCCAGCAGCTTGGCTCCTACTAGCGGGAGAAGAGGGACAGATACGCAGTATTTT. This encodes CASSLAPTSGRRGTDTQYF.